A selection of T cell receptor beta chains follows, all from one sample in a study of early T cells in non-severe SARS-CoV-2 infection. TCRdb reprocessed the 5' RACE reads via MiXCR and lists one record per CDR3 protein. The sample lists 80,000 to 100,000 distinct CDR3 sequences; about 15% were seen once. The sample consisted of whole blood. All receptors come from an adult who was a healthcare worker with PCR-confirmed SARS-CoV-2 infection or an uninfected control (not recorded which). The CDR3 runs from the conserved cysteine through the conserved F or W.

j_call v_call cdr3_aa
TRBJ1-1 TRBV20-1 CSARDSNGVTEAFF
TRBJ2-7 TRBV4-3 CASSQGLAGSTRDEQYF
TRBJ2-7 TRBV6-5 CASRGTSGPYEQYF
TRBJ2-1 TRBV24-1 CATSGYSLTYNEQFF
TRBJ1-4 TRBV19 CASRYNSGGASTNEKLFF
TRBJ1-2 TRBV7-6 CATMQGSYGYTF
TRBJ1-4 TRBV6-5 CASRITATNEKLFF
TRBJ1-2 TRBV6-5 CASRTGRHGYTF
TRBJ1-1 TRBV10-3 CAISDGTEAFF
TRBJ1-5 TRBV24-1 CATSDQRNQPQHF
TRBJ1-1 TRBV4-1 CASSQAQGVSTEAFF
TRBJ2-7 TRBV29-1 CSVTGEGYISYEQYF
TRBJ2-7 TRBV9 CASSVRGTFSYEQYF
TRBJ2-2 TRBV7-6 CASRTSGGLNTGELFF
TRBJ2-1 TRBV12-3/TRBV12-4 CASSSRAHLGVNEQFF
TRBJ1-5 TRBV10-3 CAISGTGNQPQHF
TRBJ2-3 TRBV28 CASSPPKGTDTQYF
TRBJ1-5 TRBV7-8 CASSRLGGRDLQPQHF
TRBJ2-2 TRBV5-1 CASSQSTGVTGELFF
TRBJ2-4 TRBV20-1 CSARQSRGVYIQYF
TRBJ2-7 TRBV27 CASSLLSGRVPYEQYF
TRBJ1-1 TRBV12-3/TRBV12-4 CASSLVAVMTFF
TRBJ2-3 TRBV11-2 CASSLRTSGGDTQYF
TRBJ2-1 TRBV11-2 CASSHGRDVSYNEQFF
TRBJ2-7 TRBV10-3 CAISEGGSYEQYF
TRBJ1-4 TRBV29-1 CSVGQVNEKLFF
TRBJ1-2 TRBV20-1 CSATTEVNYGYTF
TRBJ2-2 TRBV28 CASNQGLGGITGELFF
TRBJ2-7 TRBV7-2 CASSLASGSYEQYF
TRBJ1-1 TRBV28 CASSVTGANTEAFF
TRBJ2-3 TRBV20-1 CSARPNRDPSSTDTQYF
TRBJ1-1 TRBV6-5 CASSYQVGGEAFF
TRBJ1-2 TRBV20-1 CSASMGGGSLNYGYTF
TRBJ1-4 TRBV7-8 CASSGMDRHEKLFF
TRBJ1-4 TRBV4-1 CASSLDGSRVLF
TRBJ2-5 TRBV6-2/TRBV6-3 CASSYRQNQETQYF
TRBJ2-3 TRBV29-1 CSVEGGTDTQYF
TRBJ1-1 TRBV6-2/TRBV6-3 CASGSWGADTEAFF
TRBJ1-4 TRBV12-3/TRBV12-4 CASRAGGNEKLFF
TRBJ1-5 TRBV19 CASSITGGNQPQHF
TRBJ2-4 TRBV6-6 CASSYSATPDLAKNIQYF
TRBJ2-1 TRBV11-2 CASSFGLVSYNEQFF
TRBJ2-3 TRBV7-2 CASSLVSGGTDTQYF
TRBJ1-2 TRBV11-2 CASSSLGGRKIYGYTF
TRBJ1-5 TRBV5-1 CASSHGTGFEPQHF
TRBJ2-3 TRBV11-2 CASSMAIPEDTQYF
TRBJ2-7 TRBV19 CASKVTSGGHEQYF
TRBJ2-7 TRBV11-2 CASSFTRVWSYEQYF
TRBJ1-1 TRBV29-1 CSSLNPVLGGTEAFF
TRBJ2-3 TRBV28 CASSQGRDRGYKDTQYF
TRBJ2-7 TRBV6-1 CASNRAATYEQYF
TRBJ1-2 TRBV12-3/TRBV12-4 CASSLQDRNYGYTF